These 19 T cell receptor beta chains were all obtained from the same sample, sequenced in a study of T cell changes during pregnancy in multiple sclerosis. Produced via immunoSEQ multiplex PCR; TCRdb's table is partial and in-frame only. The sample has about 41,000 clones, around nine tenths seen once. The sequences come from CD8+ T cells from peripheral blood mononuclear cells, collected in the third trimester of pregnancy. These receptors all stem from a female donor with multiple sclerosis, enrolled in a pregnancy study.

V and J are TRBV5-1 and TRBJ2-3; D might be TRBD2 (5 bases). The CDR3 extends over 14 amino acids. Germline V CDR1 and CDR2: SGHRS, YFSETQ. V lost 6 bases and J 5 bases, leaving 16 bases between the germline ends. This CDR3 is CASKEVGLEDTQYF. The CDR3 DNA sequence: TGCGCCAGCAAGGAGGTGGGGTTAGAAGATACGCAGTATTTT.

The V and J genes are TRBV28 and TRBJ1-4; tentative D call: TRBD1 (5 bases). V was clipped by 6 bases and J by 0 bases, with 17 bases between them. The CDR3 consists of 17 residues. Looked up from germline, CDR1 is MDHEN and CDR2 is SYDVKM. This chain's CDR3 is CASRGTRGSPTNEKLFF. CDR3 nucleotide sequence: TGTGCCAGCAGGGGGACCCGGGGGTCCCCAACTAATGAAAAACTGTTTTTT.

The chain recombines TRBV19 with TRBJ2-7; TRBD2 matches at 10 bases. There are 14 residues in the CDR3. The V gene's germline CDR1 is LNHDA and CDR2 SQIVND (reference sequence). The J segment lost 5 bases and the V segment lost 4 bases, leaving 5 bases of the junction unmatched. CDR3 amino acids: CASSTVAGGDEQYF. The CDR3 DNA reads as TGTGCCAGTAGTACCGTAGCGGGAGGTGACGAGCAGTACTTC. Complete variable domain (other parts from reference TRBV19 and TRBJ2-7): DGGITQSPKYLFRKEGQNVTLSCEQNLNHDAMYWYRQDPGQGLRLIYYSQIVNDFQKGDIAEGYSVSREKKESFPLTVTSAQKNPTAFYLCASSTVAGGDEQYFGPGTRLTVT.

The CDR3 coding sequence is TGTGCCAGCAGCTTAGCCAGCGTGGAGCAGTACTTC. Its protein product is CASSLASVEQYF. The V call is TRBV7-9, the J call TRBJ2-5; no definite D call. V gave up 0 bases and J gave up 11 bases, with 10 bases separating them. This CDR3 comprises 12 residues. Germline CDR1 SEHNR, CDR2 FQNEAQ (reference sequence). Combining the CDR3 with reference TRBV7-9 and TRBJ2-5 gives the whole variable domain DTGVSQNPRHKITKRGQNVTFRCDPISEHNRLYWYRQTLGQGPEFLTYFQNEAQLEKSRLLSDRFSAERPKGSFSTLEIQRTEQGDSAMYLCASSLASVEQYFGPGTRLLVL.

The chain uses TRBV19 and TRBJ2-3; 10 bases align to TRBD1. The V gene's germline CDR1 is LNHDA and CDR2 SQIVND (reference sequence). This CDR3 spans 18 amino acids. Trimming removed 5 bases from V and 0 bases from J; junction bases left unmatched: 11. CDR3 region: CASSLNRDRGSSTDTQYF. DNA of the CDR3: TGTGCCAGTAGTCTAAACCGGGACAGGGGTTCTAGCACAGATACGCAGTATTTT.

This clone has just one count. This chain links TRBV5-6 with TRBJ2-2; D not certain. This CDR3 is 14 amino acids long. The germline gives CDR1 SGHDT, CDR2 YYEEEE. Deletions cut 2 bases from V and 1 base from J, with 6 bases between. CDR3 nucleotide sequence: TGTGCCAGCAGCTTTACACGGAACACCGGGGAGCTGTTTTTT. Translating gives CASSFTRNTGELFF.

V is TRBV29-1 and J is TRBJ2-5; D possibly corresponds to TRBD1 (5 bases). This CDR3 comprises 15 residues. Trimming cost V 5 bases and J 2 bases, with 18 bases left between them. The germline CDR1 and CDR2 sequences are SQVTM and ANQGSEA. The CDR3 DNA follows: TGCAGCGTTCAGACCCCGAGGAAGGGGCAAGAGACCCAGTACTTC. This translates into CSVQTPRKGQETQYF.

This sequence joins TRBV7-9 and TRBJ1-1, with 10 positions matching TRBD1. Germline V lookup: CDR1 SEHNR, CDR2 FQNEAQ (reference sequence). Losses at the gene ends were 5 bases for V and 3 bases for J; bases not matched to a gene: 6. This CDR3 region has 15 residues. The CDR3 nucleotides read TGTGCCAGCAGCACACGACAGGGGGCCGACACTGAAGCTTTCTTT. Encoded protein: CASSTRQGADTEAFF.

For the CDR3, the DNA is TGTGCCAGCAGTTACGGGACAGGGGGAAATTCACCCCTCCACTTT. This sequence encodes CASSYGTGGNSPLHF. The gene calls are TRBV6-5 and TRBJ1-6, with 11 bases lining up with TRBD1. The J segment lost 7 bases and the V segment lost 2 bases, leaving 1 base of the junction unmatched. This CDR3 comprises 15 residues. Germline V CDR1 and CDR2: MNHEY, SVGAGI.

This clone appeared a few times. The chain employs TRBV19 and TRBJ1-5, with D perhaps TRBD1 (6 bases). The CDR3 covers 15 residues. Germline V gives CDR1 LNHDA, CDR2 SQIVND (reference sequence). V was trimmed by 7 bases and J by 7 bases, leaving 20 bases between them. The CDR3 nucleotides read TGTGCCAGTACTTTGGTGGAGACAGGCCACCAGCCCCAGCATTTT. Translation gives CASTLVETGHQPQHF.

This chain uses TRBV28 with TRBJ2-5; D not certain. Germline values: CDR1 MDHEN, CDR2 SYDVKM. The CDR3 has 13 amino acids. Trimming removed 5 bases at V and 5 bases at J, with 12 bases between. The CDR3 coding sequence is TGTGCCAGCAGTCCCTCCAGAGGCGAGACCCAGTACTTC. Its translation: CASSPSRGETQYF.

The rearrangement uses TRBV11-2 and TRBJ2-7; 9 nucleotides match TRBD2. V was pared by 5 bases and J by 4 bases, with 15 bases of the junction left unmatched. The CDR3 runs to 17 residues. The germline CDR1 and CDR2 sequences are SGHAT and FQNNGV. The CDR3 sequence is CASSPGGMAGGIYEQYF. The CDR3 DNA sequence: TGTGCCAGCAGCCCCGGTGGGATGGCGGGGGGGATTTACGAGCAGTACTTC.

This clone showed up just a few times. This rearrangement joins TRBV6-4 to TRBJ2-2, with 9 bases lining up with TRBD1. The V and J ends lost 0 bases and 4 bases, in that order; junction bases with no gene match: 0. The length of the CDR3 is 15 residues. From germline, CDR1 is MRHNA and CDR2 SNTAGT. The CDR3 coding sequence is TGTGCCAGCAGTGACTCGACAGGGGGCACCGGGGAGCTGTTTTTT. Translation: CASSDSTGGTGELFF.

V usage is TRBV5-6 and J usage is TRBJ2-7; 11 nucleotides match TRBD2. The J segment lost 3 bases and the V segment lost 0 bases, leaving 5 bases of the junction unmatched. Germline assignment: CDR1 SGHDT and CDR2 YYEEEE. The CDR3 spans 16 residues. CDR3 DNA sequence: TGTGCCAGCAGCTTGGAACTAGCGGGAGAGGACTACGAGCAGTACTTC. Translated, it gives CASSLELAGEDYEQYF.

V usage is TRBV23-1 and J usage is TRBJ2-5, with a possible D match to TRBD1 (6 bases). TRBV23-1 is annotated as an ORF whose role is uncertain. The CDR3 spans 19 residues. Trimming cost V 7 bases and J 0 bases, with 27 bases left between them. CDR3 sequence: CASIASGTTNTKYQETQYF. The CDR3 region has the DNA TGCGCCAGCATTGCCTCCGGGACAACGAATACTAAGTACCAAGAGACCCAGTACTTC.

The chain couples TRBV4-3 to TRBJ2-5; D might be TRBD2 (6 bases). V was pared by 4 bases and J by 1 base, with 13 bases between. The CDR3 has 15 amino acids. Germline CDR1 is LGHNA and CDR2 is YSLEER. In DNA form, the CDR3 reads TGCGCCAGCAGCCGAGGGACTGCAACCCAAGAGACCCAGTACTTC. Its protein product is CASSRGTATQETQYF.

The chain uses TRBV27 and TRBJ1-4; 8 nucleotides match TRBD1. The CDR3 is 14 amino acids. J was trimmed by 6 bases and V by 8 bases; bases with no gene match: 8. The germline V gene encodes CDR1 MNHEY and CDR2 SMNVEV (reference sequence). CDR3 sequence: CASASGTGYEKLFF. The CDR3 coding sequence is TGTGCCAGCGCCAGCGGGACAGGATATGAAAAACTGTTTTTT.

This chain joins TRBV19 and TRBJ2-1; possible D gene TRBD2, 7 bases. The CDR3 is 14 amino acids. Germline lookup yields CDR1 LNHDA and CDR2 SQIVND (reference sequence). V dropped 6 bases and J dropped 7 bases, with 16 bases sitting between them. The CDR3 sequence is CASRLEEGGNEQFF. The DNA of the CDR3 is TGTGCCAGTAGGTTAGAGGAGGGGGGGAATGAGCAGTTCTTC. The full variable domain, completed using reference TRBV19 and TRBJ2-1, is DGGITQSPKYLFRKEGQNVTLSCEQNLNHDAMYWYRQDPGQGLRLIYYSQIVNDFQKGDIAEGYSVSREKKESFPLTVTSAQKNPTAFYLCASRLEEGGNEQFFGPGTRLTVL.

The CDR3: CASSAGVSSYEQYF. For the CDR3, the DNA is TGTGCCAGCAGCGCCGGGGTTAGCTCCTACGAGCAGTACTTC. The J gene is TRBJ2-7, the V gene TRBV5-5, with D perhaps TRBD2 (5 bases). The V end was cut by 4 bases, the J end by 0 bases, with 11 bases between. The length of the CDR3 is 14 residues. CDR1 SGHKS and CDR2 YYEKEE come from the germline V gene (reference sequence). Complete variable domain (other parts from reference TRBV5-5 and TRBJ2-7): DAGVTQSPTHLIKTRGQQVTLRCSPISGHKSVSWYQQVLGQGPQFIFQYYEKEERGRGNFPDRFSARQFPNYSSELNVNALLLGDSALYLCASSAGVSSYEQYFGPGTRLTVT.